The present entry profiles one T cell receptor beta chain with its context. Its antigen is currently unknown. The data originate from a study of cytomegalovirus exposure and HLA in healthy donors. Study context: Earlier results showed approximately 110 million unique TCR beta sequences derived from 150 million to 200 million T cells. The study, taken as a whole, reports: Generally TCR sequences proved uncommon, though certain public TCRs appeared in numerous donors. Donors were assumed by presence/absence analyses to have roughly uniform sequencing depth. Approximately 17,000 TCR beta sequences were associated with HLA alleles at 0.05 false discovery rate in a later analysis.

The germline V gene encodes CDR1 SGHTA and CDR2 FQGNSA. Trimming took 4 bases from V and 2 from J, leaving 9 bases between them. The CDR3 is 14 residues long. In the PCR, 60 Vbeta and 13 Jbeta primers were used. Sequenced by immunoSEQ multiplex PCR; TCRdb stores in-frame clones only, minus some. The sample yields 40,000 or so clones, about 90% seen once. Sequencing was performed on PBMCs. The chain recombines TRBV7-2 with TRBJ1-5; weak D call: TRBD1 (6 bases). This sequence was found in a woman between 35 and 50 years old in good health and CMV-seropositive. CDR3 sequence (DNA): TGTGCCAGCAGCTACAGGGAAGGCAATCAGCCCCAGCATTTT. It encodes CASSYREGNQPQHF.